These 4 T cell receptor beta chains originate from one sample sequenced in a study of blood T cell repertoires in COVID-19. Clones were read by immunoSEQ multiplex PCR, and TCRdb kept only the in-frame ones, dropping some. The sample lists about 280,000 clones; roughly 80% were seen once. Sequenced material: PBMCs or T cells enriched from blood (not recorded which). The source of these receptors is a man in his forties who had been exposed to COVID-19.

The rearrangement links TRBV5-1 to TRBJ2-4; D possibly corresponds to TRBD2 (6 bases). Deletions cut 7 bases from V and 3 bases from J, with 17 bases between. The germline V gene encodes CDR1 SGHRS and CDR2 YFSETQ. The CDR3 has 15 amino acids. The CDR3 loop is CASAGSRDYKNIQYF. Here the CDR3 DNA reads TGCGCCAGCGCCGGGAGTCGCGACTACAAAAACATTCAGTACTTC.

This sequence joins TRBV12-5 and TRBJ1-1; D unresolved. The CDR3 runs to 12 residues. Per germline, CDR1 LGHNT and CDR2 FRNRAP. Trimming pared 7 bases from V and 5 bases from J, leaving 11 bases between. CDR3 nucleotide sequence: TGTGCTAGTGTCTTGAGGGTAACTGAAGCTTTCTTT. It is translated as CASVLRVTEAFF.

The CDR3 coding sequence is TGTGCCAGCAGTCCCCTAGGTCGGGGGAGTGAAGCTTTCTTT. Translation: CASSPLGRGSEAFF. The chain is built from TRBV27 and TRBJ1-1; D perhaps matches TRBD1 (5 bases). The CDR3 covers 14 residues. Germline assignment: CDR1 MNHEY and CDR2 SMNVEV (reference sequence). V dropped 5 bases and J dropped 7 bases, with 17 bases sitting between them.

This clone was counted at least ten times. The V and J genes are TRBV9 and TRBJ2-1, with D hard to call. With 0 bases removed from V and 5 bases from J, the gap between germline ends came to 15 bases. This CDR3 region has 16 residues. Germline CDR1 SGDLS, CDR2 YYNGEE. The CDR3 DNA is TGTGCCAGCAGCGTAGCTGTCAGTCCTACTAACAATGAGCAGTTCTTC. Residues: CASSVAVSPTNNEQFF.